This T cell receptor beta chain was documented in a study of blood T cell repertoires in COVID-19. Germline assignment: CDR1 SGHAT and CDR2 FQNNGV. Losses at the gene ends were 3 bases for V and 3 bases for J; bases not matched to a gene: 4. This CDR3 contains 16 residues. Everyone who took part was roughly 18 to 100 years old, and they came from over 20 US areas. TCRdb keeps only in-frame clones here, not all; method: immunoSEQ multiplex PCR. This sample has about 320,000 clones, with about 90% found just once. The specimen sequenced was PBMCs or T cells enriched from blood (not recorded which). The receptor comes from a young man who had recovered from COVID-19. This rearrangement joins TRBV11-2 to TRBJ2-2, with 10 nucleotides matching TRBD2. The CDR3 reads CASSFPSGGDTGELFF. The CDR3 coding sequence is TGTGCCAGCAGCTTCCCTAGCGGGGGCGACACCGGGGAGCTGTTTTTT.